The 18 T cell receptor beta chains below come from one sample, sequenced in a study of blood T cell repertoires in COVID-19. Clones were sequenced by immunoSEQ multiplex PCR, and TCRdb holds only the in-frame ones, with some missing. In the table there are hundreds of thousands of clones, around four fifths of which are singletons. What was sequenced was peripheral blood. These TCRs come from a woman between 50 and 59 years old with acute or convalescent COVID-19.

V and J are TRBV5-5 and TRBJ2-7, with D hard to call. Germline V gene lookup returns CDR1 SGHKS and CDR2 YYEKEE (reference sequence). V dropped 2 bases and J dropped 3 bases, with 12 bases sitting between them. The CDR3 runs 14 residues. The CDR3 nucleotides are TGTGCCAGCAGCTTTTCGGCGGTGGACTACGAGCAGTACTTC. This encodes CASSFSAVDYEQYF.

The chain combines TRBV7-9 with TRBJ2-7; TRBD2 agrees at 9 bases. There are 16 residues in the CDR3. Germline V CDR1 and CDR2: SEHNR, FQNEAQ (reference sequence). Trimming cost V 5 bases and J 6 bases; bases outside gene matches: 14. The CDR3 is CASSPPPGLAFPEQYF. DNA for the CDR3: TGTGCCAGCAGCCCCCCACCGGGACTAGCATTCCCCGAGCAGTACTTC. Full variable domain (rest looked up from reference TRBV7-9 and TRBJ2-7): DTGVSQNPRHKITKRGQNVTFRCDPISEHNRLYWYRQTLGQGPEFLTYFQNEAQLEKSRLLSDRFSAERPKGSFSTLEIQRTEQGDSAMYLCASSPPPGLAFPEQYFGPGTRLTVT.

The chain employs TRBV9 and TRBJ2-2; 10 positions match TRBD2. Looked up from germline, CDR1 is SGDLS and CDR2 is YYNGEE. The junction had 3 bases not matched to a gene; V was cut back by 0 bases and J by 4 bases. This CDR3 comprises 16 residues. The CDR3 spells CASSVVASGGTGELFF. CDR3 in DNA: TGTGCCAGCAGCGTAGTGGCTAGCGGGGGCACCGGGGAGCTGTTTTTT. The whole variable domain, remainder taken from reference TRBV9 and TRBJ2-2, is DSGVTQTPKHLITATGQRVTLRCSPRSGDLSVYWYQQSLDQGLQFLIQYYNGEERAKGNILERFSAQQFPDLHSELNLSSLELGDSALYFCASSVVASGGTGELFFGEGSRLTVL.

The chain is built from TRBV5-1 and TRBJ1-1, with 10 nucleotides matching TRBD1. Germline V gives CDR1 SGHRS, CDR2 YFSETQ. V trimming: 2 bases; J trimming: 5 bases; junction bases outside the gene matches: 9. The CDR3 consists of 16 residues. CDR3 coding DNA: TGCGCCAGCAGCTTACCTCCCGGACAGGGGGAGACTGAAGCTTTCTTT. Translation: CASSLPPGQGETEAFF.

This clone appeared a single time. The chain is built from TRBV18 and TRBJ2-5, with TRBD1 as a possible D gene (5 bases). V lost 0 bases and J 2 bases, leaving 22 bases between the germline ends. This CDR3 is built from 19 residues. Germline V gene lookup returns CDR1 KGHSH and CDR2 LQKENI. CDR3 loop: CASSPPGLTARAFQETQYF. The DNA for the CDR3 is TGTGCCAGCTCACCACCGGGGCTTACGGCCAGGGCGTTTCAAGAGACCCAGTACTTC.

The chain couples TRBV11-2 to TRBJ2-7, with D possibly matching TRBD2 (5 bases). The germline V and J ends were trimmed by 4 bases and 1 base, with 5 bases remaining between them. The germline V gene encodes CDR1 SGHAT and CDR2 FQNNGV. This CDR3 is 12 amino acids long. CDR3 nucleotides: TGTGCCAGCAGCTCGGGGTCCTACGAGCAGTACTTC. Protein: CASSSGSYEQYF. The variable domain in full, with the rest retrieved from reference TRBV11-2 and TRBJ2-7, is EAGVAQSPRYKIIEKRQSVAFWCNPISGHATLYWYQQILGQGPKLLIQFQNNGVVDDSQLPKDRFSAERLKGVDSTLKIQPAKLEDSAVYLCASSSGSYEQYFGPGTRLTVT.

A single count supports this clone. The chain joins TRBV19 to TRBJ2-3, with D possibly TRBD2 on 7 matching bases. The CDR3 runs to 15 residues. Trimming removed 3 bases at V and 2 bases at J, with 12 bases between. Germline values: CDR1 LNHDA, CDR2 SQIVND (reference sequence). The chain's CDR3 is CASSIGGPSTDTQYF. CDR3 coding DNA: TGTGCCAGTAGTATCGGGGGGCCTTCCACAGATACGCAGTATTTT. Drawing the rest from reference TRBV19 and TRBJ2-3, the complete variable domain is DGGITQSPKYLFRKEGQNVTLSCEQNLNHDAMYWYRQDPGQGLRLIYYSQIVNDFQKGDIAEGYSVSREKKESFPLTVTSAQKNPTAFYLCASSIGGPSTDTQYFGPGTRLTVL.

This chain's CDR3 is CASSDGTGREKLFF. The DNA of the CDR3 is TGTGCCAGCAGCGATGGGACAGGGAGGGAAAAACTGTTTTTT. This chain joins TRBV9 and TRBJ1-4; 9 bases map to TRBD1. The germline V gene has CDR1 SGDLS and CDR2 YYNGEE. Trimming removed 3 bases from V and 8 bases from J; junction bases left unmatched: 5. This CDR3 region has 14 residues.

A few counts support this clone. The rearrangement uses TRBV2 and TRBJ2-4, with D possibly being TRBD1 (6 bases). CDR1 is SNHLY and CDR2 is FYNNEI in the germline V gene. The ends were cut back, 5 bases at V and 3 bases at J, with 11 bases in the middle. The CDR3 contains 14 residues. CDR3 region: CASSWTASKNIQYF. The CDR3 DNA follows: TGTGCCAGCAGTTGGACAGCTAGCAAAAACATTCAGTACTTC. Full variable domain (missing parts from reference TRBV2 and TRBJ2-4): EPEVTQTPSHQVTQMGQEVILRCVPISNHLYFYWYRQILGQKVEFLVSFYNNEISEKSEIFDDQFSVERPDGSNFTLKIRSTKLEDSAMYFCASSWTASKNIQYFGAGTRLSVL.

The J gene is TRBJ2-3, the V gene TRBV28; weak D call: TRBD1 (5 bases). The V and J ends lost 6 bases and 2 bases respectively, with 18 bases between them. The CDR3 runs to 16 residues. Germline lookup yields CDR1 MDHEN and CDR2 SYDVKM. CDR3: CASSPSGSLLTDTQYF. CDR3 nucleotides: TGTGCCAGCAGCCCTTCAGGGTCCCTTCTCACAGATACGCAGTATTTT.

This chain joins TRBV2 and TRBJ2-7; 10 bases are shared with TRBD1. CDR3 length: 14 residues. Germline CDR1 and CDR2: SNHLY and FYNNEI. V gave up 5 bases and J gave up 6 bases; unmatched junction bases: 7. CDR3 in DNA: TGTGCCAGCAGTCGGCGACAGGGGGCGGTCGAGCAGTACTTC. Residues: CASSRRQGAVEQYF.

The chain uses TRBV11-2 and TRBJ2-2, with 8 bases aligning to TRBD1. CDR1 and CDR2 from the germline V gene are SGHAT and FQNNGV. The V segment lost 5 bases and the J segment 3 bases; nucleotides outside the gene matches: 5. This CDR3 has 15 amino acids. CDR3 in amino acids: CASSPPDRDTGELFF. Here the CDR3 DNA reads TGTGCCAGCAGCCCCCCGGACAGGGACACCGGGGAGCTGTTTTTT.

The chain is built from TRBV29-1 and TRBJ2-7; D might be TRBD2 (6 bases). The CDR3 sequence is 14 residues long. With 7 bases removed from V and 7 bases from J, the gap between germline ends came to 23 bases. From germline, CDR1 is SQVTM and CDR2 ANQGSEA. The CDR3 spells CSGKEGPTSGEQYF. In nucleotides, the CDR3 is TGCAGCGGGAAGGAGGGTCCAACGTCGGGGGAGCAGTACTTC.

V and J are TRBV11-3 and TRBJ2-1, with TRBD1 identical over 7 bases. Trimming took 2 bases from V and 3 from J; bases not matched to a gene: 4. The CDR3 extends over 15 amino acids. CDR1 is SGHNT, CDR2 YENEEA, per germline. In nucleotides, the CDR3 is TGTGCCAGCAGCTTATTAGGGGGCGTCTACAATGAGCAGTTCTTC. It codes for CASSLLGGVYNEQFF. Full variable domain (remainder filled in from reference TRBV11-3 and TRBJ2-1): EAGVVQSPRYKIIEKKQPVAFWCNPISGHNTLYWYLQNLGQGPELLIRYENEEAVDDSQLPKDRFSAERLKGVDSTLKIQPAELGDSAVYLCASSLLGGVYNEQFFGPGTRLTVL.

This rearrangement joins TRBV6-6 to TRBJ2-5; 8 bases align to TRBD1. The germline V gene has CDR1 MNHNY and CDR2 SVGAGI (reference sequence). CDR3 length: 14 amino acids. V lost 5 bases and J lost 5; bases outside the gene matches: 7. The CDR3 coding sequence is TGTGCCAGCAGTCCGCGACAGGGGACGGAGACCCAGTACTTC. Translation: CASSPRQGTETQYF.

The chain employs TRBV7-3 and TRBJ2-7; D might be TRBD2 (6 bases). Germline CDR1 is SGHTA and CDR2 is FQGTGA. The CDR3 covers 15 residues. Trimming pared 1 base from V and 4 bases from J, leaving 14 bases between. This CDR3 reads CASSLMGGLFYEQYF. The CDR3 region has the DNA TGTGCCAGCAGCTTAATGGGGGGATTATTTTACGAGCAGTACTTC.

The V gene is TRBV10-2, the J gene TRBJ2-2, with D possibly being TRBD2 (6 bases). CDR1 and CDR2 (germline): WSHSY, SAAADI. V was trimmed by 2 bases and J by 6 bases, leaving 10 bases between them. CDR3 size: 14 residues. CDR3 region: CASSEGGLAGELFF. The CDR3 nucleotides are TGCGCCAGCAGTGAGGGGGGGTTGGCCGGGGAGCTGTTTTTT.

The V and J genes are TRBV29-1 and TRBJ1-2; D call uncertain. CDR3 length: 17 residues. V was cut by 7 bases and J by 0 bases, with 24 bases left in between. CDR1 is SQVTM and CDR2 is ANQGSEA in the germline V gene. The CDR3 coding sequence is TGCAGCGCTGGACCCACAGAAGGGTGGGGAGCTAACTATGGCTACACCTTC. This codes for CSAGPTEGWGANYGYTF.